This entry features one T cell receptor (beta chain) sequence. Its antigen is as yet unknown. The sample comes from a study of T cell responses to AZD1222 COVID-19 vaccine. General study results and limits: The repertoires were collected only after the peak T cell response. Clonal diversity may have been underestimated, and the donors were mostly white British, with more females than males. Reports say nearly half of spike-specific TCRs go after unmutated variant regions.

Profiling relied on immunoSEQ multiplex PCR, and the TCRdb table lists in-frame clones only, not all of them. The sample carries 80,000 or so clones, 87% recorded once. With 5 bases removed from V and 3 bases from J, the gap between germline ends came to 16 bases. Germline lookup yields CDR1 SEHNR and CDR2 FQNEAQ (reference sequence). CDR3 length equals 16 residues. The sequence was collected from an adult in good health. The chain uses TRBV7-9 and TRBJ1-4, with D uncertain. Specimen: peripheral blood, collected on day 0 of AZD1222 vaccination. This CDR3 is CASSILMGKANEKLFF. DNA for the CDR3: TGTGCCAGCAGCATCTTAATGGGGAAGGCTAATGAAAAACTGTTTTTT.